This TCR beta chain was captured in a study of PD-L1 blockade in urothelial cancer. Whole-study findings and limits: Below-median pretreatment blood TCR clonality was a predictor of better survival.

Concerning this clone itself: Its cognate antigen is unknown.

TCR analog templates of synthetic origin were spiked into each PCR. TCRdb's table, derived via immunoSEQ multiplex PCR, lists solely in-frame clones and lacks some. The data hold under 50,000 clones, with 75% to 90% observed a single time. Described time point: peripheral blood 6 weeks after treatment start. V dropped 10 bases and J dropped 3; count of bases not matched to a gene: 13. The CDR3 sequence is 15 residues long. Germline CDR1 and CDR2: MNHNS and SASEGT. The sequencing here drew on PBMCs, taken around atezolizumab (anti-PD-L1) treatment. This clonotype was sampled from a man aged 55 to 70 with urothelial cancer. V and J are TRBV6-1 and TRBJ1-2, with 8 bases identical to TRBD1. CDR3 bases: TGTGCCATCTCGAGTGGGGTACAGGGGGACTATGGCTACACCTTC. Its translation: CAISSGVQGDYGYTF.